These 2 T cell receptor beta chains originate from one sample sequenced in a study of blood T cell repertoires in COVID-19. This table comes from immunoSEQ multiplex PCR, and its TCRdb copy is limited to in-frame clones, with some not included. The sample has about 100,000 clones; approximately 86% are singletons. Sequences were obtained from PBMCs or T cells enriched from blood (not recorded which). These receptors all come from a woman aged 50 to 65 who had recovered from COVID-19.

The CDR3 loop is CSVTTGDTQYF. CDR3 in DNA: TGCAGCGTTACAACAGGGGATACGCAGTATTTT. V and J are TRBV29-1 and TRBJ2-3, with D maybe TRBD1 (6 bases). The length of the CDR3 is 11 residues. The germline V gene has CDR1 SQVTM and CDR2 ANQGSEA. V gave up 5 bases and J gave up 6 bases, with 9 bases separating them.

The J gene is TRBJ2-7, the V gene TRBV5-1; maybe TRBD2 (5 bases). From germline, CDR1 is SGHRS and CDR2 YFSETQ. With 2 bases removed from V and 5 bases from J, the gap between germline ends came to 14 bases. The CDR3 sequence is 14 residues long. The CDR3 region has the DNA TGCGCCAGCAGCTTCACGGGGTGGGGAAACGAGCAGTACTTC. As protein: CASSFTGWGNEQYF.